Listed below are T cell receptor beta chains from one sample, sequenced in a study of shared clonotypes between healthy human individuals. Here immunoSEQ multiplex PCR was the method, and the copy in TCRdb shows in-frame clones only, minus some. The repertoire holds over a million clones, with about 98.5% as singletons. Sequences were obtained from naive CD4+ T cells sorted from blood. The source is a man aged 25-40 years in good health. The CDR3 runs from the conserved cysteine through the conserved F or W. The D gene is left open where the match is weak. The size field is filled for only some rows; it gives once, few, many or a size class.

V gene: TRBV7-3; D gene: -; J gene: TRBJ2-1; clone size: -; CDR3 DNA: TGTGCCAGCAGCTTGGAGGAGACGTCCTACAATGAGCAGTTCTTC; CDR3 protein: CASSLEETSYNEQFF
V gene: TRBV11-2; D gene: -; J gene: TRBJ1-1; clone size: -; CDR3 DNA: TGTGCCAGCAGCTTAAAGTTGAACACTGAAGCTTTCTTT; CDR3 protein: CASSLKLNTEAFF
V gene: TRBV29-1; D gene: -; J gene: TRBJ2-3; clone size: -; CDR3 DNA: TGCAGCGTGGTCATACGGGCTGGAGGGTGGTACGAGAACACAGATACGCAGTATTTT; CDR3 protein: CSVVIRAGGWYENTDTQYF
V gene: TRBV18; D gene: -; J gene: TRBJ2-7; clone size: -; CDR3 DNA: TGTGCCAGCTCACCAAGACAGACAACCAACGAGCAGTACTTC; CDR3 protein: CASSPRQTTNEQYF
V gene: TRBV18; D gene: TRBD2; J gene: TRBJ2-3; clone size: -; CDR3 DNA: TGTGCCAGCTCACCCCGACTAGCGGGAGGCTTTAGCACAGATACGCAGTATTTT; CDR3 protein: CASSPRLAGGFSTDTQYF
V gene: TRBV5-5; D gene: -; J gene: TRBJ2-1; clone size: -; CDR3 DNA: TGTGCCAGCAGCCCCGGGTCCTACAATGAGCAGTTCTTC; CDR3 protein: CASSPGSYNEQFF
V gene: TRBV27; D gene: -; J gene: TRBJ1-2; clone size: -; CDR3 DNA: TGTGCCAGCAGTCGAACAGGGAACTATGGCTACACCTTC; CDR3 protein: CASSRTGNYGYTF
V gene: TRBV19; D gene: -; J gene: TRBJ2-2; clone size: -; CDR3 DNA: TGTGCCAGCTCAACCTCGGGCTTGAGGGAGCTGTTTTTT; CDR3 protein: CASSTSGLRELFF
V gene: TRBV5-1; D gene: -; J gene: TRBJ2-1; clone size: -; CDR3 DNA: TGCGCCAGCAGCTCAGATTCTAGTGAGCAGTTCTTC; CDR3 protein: CASSSDSSEQFF
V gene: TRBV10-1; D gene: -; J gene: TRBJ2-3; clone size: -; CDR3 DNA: TGCGCCAGCAGTCCCATTCGGGGCACAGATACGCAGTATTTT; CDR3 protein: CASSPIRGTDTQYF
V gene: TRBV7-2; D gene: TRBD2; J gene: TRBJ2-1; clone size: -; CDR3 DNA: TGTGCCAGCAGCCAATTGGGACTAGCGGGATACTATGATGAGCAGTTCTTC; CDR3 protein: CASSQLGLAGYYDEQFF
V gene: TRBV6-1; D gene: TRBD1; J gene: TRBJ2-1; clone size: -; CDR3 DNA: TGTGCCAGCAGGCCGGGACAGGGATCCAATGAGCAGTTCTTC; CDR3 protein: CASRPGQGSNEQFF
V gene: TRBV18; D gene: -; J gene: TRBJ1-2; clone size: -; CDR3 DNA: TGTGCCAGCTCACCGGGAGAGCGAGGCTACACCTTC; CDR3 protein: CASSPGERGYTF
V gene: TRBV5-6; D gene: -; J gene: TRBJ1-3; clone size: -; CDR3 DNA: TGTGCCAGCAGCTTGGGTCGGGCCTCTGGAAACACCATATATTTT; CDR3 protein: CASSLGRASGNTIYF
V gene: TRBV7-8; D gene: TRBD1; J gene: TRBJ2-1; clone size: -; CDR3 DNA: TGTGCCAGCGGGACAGGCCCTTACAATGAGCAGTTCTTC; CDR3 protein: CASGTGPYNEQFF
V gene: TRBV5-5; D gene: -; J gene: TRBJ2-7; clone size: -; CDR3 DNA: TGTGCCAGCAGCTTCGGCTACGAGCAGTACTTC; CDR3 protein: CASSFGYEQYF
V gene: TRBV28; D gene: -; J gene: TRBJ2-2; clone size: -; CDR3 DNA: TGTGCCAGCATCCCGATCGGACAGACCGGGGAGCTGTTTTTT; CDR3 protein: CASIPIGQTGELFF
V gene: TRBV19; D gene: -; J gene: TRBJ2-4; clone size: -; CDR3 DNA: TGTGCCAGTAGTATGAGTGGCCGATCGGACATTCAGTACTTC; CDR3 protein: CASSMSGRSDIQYF
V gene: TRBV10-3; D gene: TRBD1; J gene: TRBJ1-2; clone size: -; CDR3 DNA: TGTGCCATCAGATCCGGGACAGCCTCTTATGGCTACACCTTC; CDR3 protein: CAIRSGTASYGYTF
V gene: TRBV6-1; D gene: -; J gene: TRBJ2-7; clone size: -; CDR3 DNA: TGTGCCAGCAGAATCTCGGACCCGTGGTACGAGCAGTACTTC; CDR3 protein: CASRISDPWYEQYF
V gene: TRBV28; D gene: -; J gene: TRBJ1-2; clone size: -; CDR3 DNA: TGTGCCAGCAGTTCCGGTATCCTTGGGGGCTACACCTTC; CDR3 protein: CASSSGILGGYTF
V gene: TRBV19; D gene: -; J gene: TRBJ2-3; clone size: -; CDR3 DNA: TGTGCCAGTAGTATGGAACCTTCAGGTACAGATACGCAGTATTTT; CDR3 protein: CASSMEPSGTDTQYF
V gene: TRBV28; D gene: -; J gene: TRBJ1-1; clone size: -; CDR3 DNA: TGTGCCAGCAGGGTAAGAACTGAAGCTTTCTTT; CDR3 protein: CASRVRTEAFF
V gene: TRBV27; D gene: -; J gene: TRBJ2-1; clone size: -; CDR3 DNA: TGTGCCAGCAGCCAGGGACGGAGCTCCTACAATGAGCAGTTCTTC; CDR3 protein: CASSQGRSSYNEQFF
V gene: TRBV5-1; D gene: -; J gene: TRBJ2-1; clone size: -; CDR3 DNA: TGCGCCAGCAGCTTGGCAGCGGATAGGGAGCAGTTCTTC; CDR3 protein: CASSLAADREQFF
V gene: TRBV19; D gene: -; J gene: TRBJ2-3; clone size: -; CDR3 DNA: TGTGCCAGTAGGTTAGCGAGAAGCACAGATACGCAGTATTTT; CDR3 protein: CASRLARSTDTQYF
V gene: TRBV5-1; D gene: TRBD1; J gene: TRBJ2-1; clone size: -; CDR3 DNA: TGCGCCAGCAGCTTGTGGACAGGGGGCCGAGGTACTAAGAGTGAGCAGTTCTTC; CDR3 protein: CASSLWTGGRGTKSEQFF
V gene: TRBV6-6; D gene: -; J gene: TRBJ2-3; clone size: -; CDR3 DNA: TGTGCCAGCACCGTGGGAGCGTTGAGTGATACGCAGTATTTT; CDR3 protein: CASTVGALSDTQYF
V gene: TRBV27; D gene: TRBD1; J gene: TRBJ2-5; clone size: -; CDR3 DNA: TGTGCCAGCAGTTTCAACAGGGGGCAAGAGACCCAGTACTTC; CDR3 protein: CASSFNRGQETQYF
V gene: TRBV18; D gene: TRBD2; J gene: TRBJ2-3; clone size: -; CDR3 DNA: TGTGCCAGCTCAGGGACTAGCGGGAGTTCAGATACGCAGTATTTT; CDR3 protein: CASSGTSGSSDTQYF
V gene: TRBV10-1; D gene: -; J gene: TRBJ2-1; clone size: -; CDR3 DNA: TGCGCCAGCAGTGCGGGACCCCATGAGCAGTTCTTC; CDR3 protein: CASSAGPHEQFF
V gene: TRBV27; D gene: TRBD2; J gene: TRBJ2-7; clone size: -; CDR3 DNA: TGTGCCAGCAGTTTATCGATCCCAGGGACTAGCGCATCCTACGAGCAGTACTTC; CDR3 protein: CASSLSIPGTSASYEQYF
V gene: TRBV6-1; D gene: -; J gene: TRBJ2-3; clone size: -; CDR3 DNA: TGTGCCAGCAGTGATAGTCCGGCACCCACAGATACGCAGTATTTT; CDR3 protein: CASSDSPAPTDTQYF
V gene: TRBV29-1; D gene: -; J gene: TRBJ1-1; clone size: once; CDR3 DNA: TGCAGCGTTGGAGTCGTGACGGGTACTGAAGCTTTCTTT; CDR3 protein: CSVGVVTGTEAFF
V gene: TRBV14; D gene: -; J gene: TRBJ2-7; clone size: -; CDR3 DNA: TGTGCCAGCAGCCAATTATCACCGGGGCACGAGCAGTACTTC; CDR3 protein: CASSQLSPGHEQYF
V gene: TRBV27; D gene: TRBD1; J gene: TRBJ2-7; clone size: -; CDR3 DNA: TGTGCCAGCAGTTTACGGCCAGACGGGACAGGGTTCTACGAGCAGTACTTC; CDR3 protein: CASSLRPDGTGFYEQYF
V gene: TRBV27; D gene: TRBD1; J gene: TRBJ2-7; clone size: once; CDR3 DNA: TGTGCCAGCGGACAGGGGCCGTCCTACGAGCAGTACTTC; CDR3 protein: CASGQGPSYEQYF
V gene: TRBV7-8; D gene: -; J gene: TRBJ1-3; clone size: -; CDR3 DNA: TGTGCCAGCAGAGACAGCTCTGGAAACACCATATATTTT; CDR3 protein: CASRDSSGNTIYF
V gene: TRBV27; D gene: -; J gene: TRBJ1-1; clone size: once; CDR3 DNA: TGTGCCAGCAGTTCCCTCGACGTGGGCATGAACACTGAAGCTTTCTTT; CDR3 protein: CASSSLDVGMNTEAFF
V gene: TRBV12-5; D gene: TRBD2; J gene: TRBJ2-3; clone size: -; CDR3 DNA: TGTGCTAGTGGTTTGGGTCTAGCGGGAACAGATACGCAGTATTTT; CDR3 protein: CASGLGLAGTDTQYF
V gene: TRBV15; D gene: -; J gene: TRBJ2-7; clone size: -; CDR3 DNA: TGTGCCACCAGCAGAGCCCGCCCCTACGAGCAGTACTTC; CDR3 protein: CATSRARPYEQYF